The clone carrying this T cell receptor (beta chain) was observed at least ten times. Its antigen remains unidentified. This entry is derived from a study of molecular identifiers for immune sequencing clone quantification. Whole-study results and caveats: Spiked Jurkat TCR RNA from one cell was reportedly detectable among some 930,000 naive cells.

The use of previously described methods and listed TCR primers produced the bulk TCR libraries. MiXCR, applied by TCRdb to the PCR reads, yields one record per CDR3 protein. The sample has over 550,000 distinct CDR3 sequences, about 25% seen once; the top ten hold about 0.73%. This TCR was recovered from a human donor in good health. Some libraries in this study had Jurkat cell RNA spiked in. Sequencing used naive CD8+ T cells from blood, with Jurkat cell RNA spiked in. The subset is: FACS-sorted CD8+CD4-CCR7+CD45RA+ naive T cells.

This CDR3 is CASSIAGMYEQYF. CDR3 in DNA: TGTGCCAGTAGTATAGCGGGGATGTACGAGCAGTACTTC. V gene TRBV19 combines with J gene TRBJ2-7; a weak D match, TRBD2 (5 bases). This CDR3 spans 13 amino acids. CDR1 LNHDA and CDR2 SQIVND come from the germline V gene (reference sequence). Trimming removed 1 base at V and 4 bases at J, with 8 bases between.